This T cell receptor (beta chain) originates from a study of OX40 agonist ivuxolimab in advanced cancers. This clone is a singleton in its sample. TCRdb's table, derived via immunoSEQ multiplex PCR, lists solely in-frame clones and lacks some. The sample comprises tens of thousands of clones, roughly 85% of which are singletons, and approximately 0.35% rests with the top ten. The origin of this receptor is an adult with an advanced solid tumor such as melanoma, head and neck, liver or kidney cancer. Sequencing used CD4+ or CD8+ T cells sorted from blood, obtained in a trial of the OX40 agonist ivuxolimab.

The DNA for the CDR3 is TGTGCCAGCAGTTCCTCAACTTGGAACACTGAAGCTTTCTTT. Its translation: CASSSSTWNTEAFF. The chain combines TRBV7-8 with TRBJ1-1, with D unresolved. Deletions cut 6 bases from V and 1 base from J, with 12 bases between. CDR3 length equals 14 residues. Germline CDR1 SGHVS, CDR2 FQNEAQ.